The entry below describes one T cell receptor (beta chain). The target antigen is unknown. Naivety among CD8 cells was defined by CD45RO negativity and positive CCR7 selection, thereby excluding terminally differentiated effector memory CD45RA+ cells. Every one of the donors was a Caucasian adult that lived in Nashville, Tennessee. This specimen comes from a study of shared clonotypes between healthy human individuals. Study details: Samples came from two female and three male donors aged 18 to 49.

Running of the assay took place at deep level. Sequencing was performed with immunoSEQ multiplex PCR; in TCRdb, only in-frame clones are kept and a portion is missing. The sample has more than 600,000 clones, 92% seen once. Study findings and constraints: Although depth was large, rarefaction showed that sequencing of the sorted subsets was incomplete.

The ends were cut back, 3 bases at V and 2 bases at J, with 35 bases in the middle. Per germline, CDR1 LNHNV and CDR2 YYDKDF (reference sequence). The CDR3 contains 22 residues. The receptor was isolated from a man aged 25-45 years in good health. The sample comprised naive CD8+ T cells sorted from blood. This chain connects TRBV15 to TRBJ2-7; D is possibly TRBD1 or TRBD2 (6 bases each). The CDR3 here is CATSSGVEGEVSGRTHAYEQYF. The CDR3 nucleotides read TGTGCCACCAGCAGTGGGGTGGAGGGGGAGGTTAGCGGCAGGACACACGCCTACGAGCAGTACTTC.